The 14 T cell receptor beta chains below were found in one sample sequenced in a study of T-cell reconstitution after alpha-beta-depleted transplantation in children. TCRbeta library preparation incorporated unique molecular identifiers. TCRdb re-derived calls from the PCR reads in MiXCR, one entry per CDR3 protein. The table has approximately 800,000 distinct CDR3 sequences, about 16% seen once. Sequences were derived from PBMCs, mostly from graft donor cells, sampled 360 days after TCRalphabeta/CD19-depleted stem cell transplant. The receptor source for this set is a male patient younger than 18 who had a stem cell transplant for acute lymphoblastic leukemia, so the T cells may come from the graft donor.

This clonotype was observed a few times. The chain links TRBV11-2 to TRBJ2-3, with TRBD2 matching over 8 bases. V shed 0 bases and J 2 bases; nucleotides not matched to a gene: 10. There are 18 residues in the CDR3. In germline, CDR1 is SGHAT, CDR2 FQNNGV. CDR3 residues: CASSLDRAGGLDTDTQYF. The CDR3 DNA reads as TGTGCCAGCAGCTTAGATAGGGCGGGAGGACTGGACACAGATACGCAGTATTTT.

This clonotype was picked up a small number of times. The CDR3 bases are TGTGCCAGCAGTGAACAGGGTCCTTCCGAGCAGTACTTC. Its protein product is CASSEQGPSEQYF. The chain uses TRBV25-1 and TRBJ2-7, with D perhaps matching TRBD1 (5 bases). Germline values: CDR1 MGHDK, CDR2 SYGVNS. The CDR3 is made up of 13 amino acids. With 2 bases removed from V and 6 bases from J, the gap between germline ends came to 11 bases.

This chain links TRBV20-1 with TRBJ1-5; tentative D call: TRBD1 (5 bases). Per germline, CDR1 DFQATT and CDR2 SNEGSKA (reference sequence). V gave up 7 bases and J gave up 6 bases, with 22 bases separating them. CDR3 length equals 15 residues. The CDR3 sequence: CSVTPRDSGTQPQHF. The CDR3 DNA is TGCAGTGTAACACCCAGGGATTCGGGCACTCAGCCCCAGCATTTT.

V usage is TRBV2 and J usage is TRBJ2-5, with a tentative D call TRBD2 (5 bases). Deletions cut 1 base from V and 0 bases from J, with 6 bases between. The CDR3 totals 14 residues. Germline lookup yields CDR1 SNHLY and CDR2 FYNNEI. In nucleotides, the CDR3 is TGTGCCAGCAGTGAAGGGACTTACCAAGAGACCCAGTACTTC. It translates to CASSEGTYQETQYF.

The table lists this clonotype with a few counts. V gene TRBV2 combines with J gene TRBJ2-7; 10 bases fit TRBD2. The V gene's germline CDR1 is SNHLY and CDR2 FYNNEI. CDR3 length equals 14 residues. V shed 6 bases and J 5 bases; nucleotides not matched to a gene: 7. In DNA form, the CDR3 reads TGTGCCAGCAGCGCAGCGGGAGGGTTCAACGAGCAGTACTTC. Its translation: CASSAAGGFNEQYF.

This clonotype has a handful of counts. This rearrangement joins TRBV7-3 to TRBJ1-2; 9 nucleotides align to TRBD1. Germline lookup yields CDR1 SGHTA and CDR2 FQGTGA. The CDR3 loop spans 16 amino acids. J lost 8 bases, V lost 0 bases, and 10 bases had no gene match. CDR3 bases: TGTGCCAGCAGCTTAACGCACAGGGGGCGGTACGGCGGCTACACCTTC. Protein product: CASSLTHRGRYGGYTF.

The chain couples TRBV10-2 to TRBJ2-1; TRBD2 agrees at 12 bases. Germline loops: CDR1 WSHSY, CDR2 SAAADI. The CDR3 has 15 residues. J lost 3 bases, V lost 7 bases, and 4 bases had no gene match. In DNA form, the CDR3 reads TGCGCCAGCAACCTACTAGCGGGAGGCTACAATGAGCAGTTCTTC. This gives the protein CASNLLAGGYNEQFF.

This clonotype turned up a few times. V usage is TRBV7-9 and J usage is TRBJ2-7; D unclear. Trimming removed 6 bases from V and 1 base from J, with 13 bases in between. Germline CDR1 and CDR2: SEHNR and FQNEAQ (reference sequence). The CDR3 sequence is 14 residues long. CDR3 sequence reads: CASSRPGKSYEQYF. Written as DNA, the CDR3 is TGTGCCAGCAGTCGCCCTGGGAAGTCCTACGAGCAGTACTTC. Variable domain in full (rest from reference TRBV7-9 and TRBJ2-7): DTGVSQNPRHKITKRGQNVTFRCDPISEHNRLYWYRQTLGQGPEFLTYFQNEAQLEKSRLLSDRFSAERPKGSFSTLEIQRTEQGDSAMYLCASSRPGKSYEQYFGPGTRLTVT.

This clonotype was counted at least ten times. The chain has TRBV2 and TRBJ2-7; the match to TRBD1 covers 9 bases. J was trimmed by 6 bases and V by 5 bases; bases with no gene match: 5. The CDR3 is 13 amino acids. CDR1 and CDR2 from the germline V gene are SNHLY and FYNNEI. The CDR3 DNA reads as TGTGCCAGCAGTCCCGGGACAGGGACCGAGCAGTACTTC. It codes for CASSPGTGTEQYF.

CDR3 protein: CASSLNGDPFPNEKLFF. The CDR3 coding sequence is TGCGCCAGCAGCTTGAACGGGGACCCGTTTCCTAATGAAAAACTGTTTTTT. J is TRBJ1-4 and V is TRBV5-1; D might be TRBD1 (5 bases). The CDR3 has 17 residues. CDR1 is SGHRS and CDR2 is YFSETQ in the germline V gene. Trimming removed 1 base at V and 3 bases at J, with 16 bases between. Together with reference TRBV5-1 and TRBJ1-4, the CDR3 gives the full variable domain: KAGVTQTPRYLIKTRGQQVTLSCSPISGHRSVSWYQQTPGQGLQFLFEYFSETQRNKGNFPGRFSGRQFSNSRSEMNVSTLELGDSALYLCASSLNGDPFPNEKLFFGSGTQLSVL.

This chain uses TRBV24-1 with TRBJ2-5; D perhaps matches TRBD2 (5 bases). The CDR3 has 15 amino acids. Trimming pared 2 bases from V and 1 base from J, leaving 10 bases between. CDR1 and CDR2 from the germline V gene are KGHDR and SFDVKD. In DNA, the CDR3 is TGTGCCACCAGTGATTCAGCGGCAGGCCAAGAGACCCAGTACTTC. The encoded protein is CATSDSAAGQETQYF.

This clonotype was picked up a small number of times. V and J are TRBV20-1 and TRBJ2-1, with TRBD2 matching 8 bases. The germline gives CDR1 DFQATT, CDR2 SNEGSKA (reference sequence). This CDR3 region has 14 residues. V shed 3 bases, J shed 16 bases, and the junction held 17 bases outside the gene matches. The CDR3: CSARAGGAYNERFF. The DNA of the CDR3 is TGCAGTGCTAGGGCGGGAGGAGCCTACAATGAGCGTTTCTTC.

This clonotype was seen a handful of times. The J gene is TRBJ2-7, the V gene TRBV27; D gene uncertain. The CDR3 runs 15 residues. Trimming left V 3 bases short and J 0 bases short, with 12 bases between. Germline V gene lookup returns CDR1 MNHEY and CDR2 SMNVEV (reference sequence). Here the CDR3 reads CASSLTELSSYEQYF. CDR3 DNA: TGTGCCAGCAGTTTGACCGAACTGAGCTCCTACGAGCAGTACTTC.

This chain connects TRBV5-1 to TRBJ2-3, with D possibly called TRBD1 or TRBD2 (6 bases each). CDR1 is SGHRS and CDR2 is YFSETQ in the germline V gene. The CDR3 runs to 17 residues. V dropped 4 bases and J dropped 1 base, with 19 bases sitting between them. This chain's CDR3 is CASSKAWGAAGTDTQYF. CDR3 nucleotides: TGCGCCAGCAGCAAGGCATGGGGGGCTGCTGGCACAGATACGCAGTATTTT.